Listed here is a single T cell receptor beta chain. This entry comes from a study of blood T cell repertoires in COVID-19. For the study at large: Samples of COVID-19 (acute and convalescent) were obtained from the United States, Italy and Spain.

Assay: immunoSEQ multiplex PCR; the TCRdb copy retains only in-frame clones and omits some. The data show 210,000 or so clones, 70% to 90% seen once. This CDR3 is 14 amino acids long. V lost 5 bases to trimming and J lost 0 bases, with 11 bases between them. The V gene's germline CDR1 is SGHAT and CDR2 FQNNGV. The V gene is TRBV11-2, the J gene TRBJ2-7; a possible D gene is TRBD2 (6 bases). Source material: peripheral blood. The TCR was taken from a woman aged 40 to 55 who had recovered from COVID-19. This CDR3 is CASSTGTASYEQYF. Here the CDR3 DNA reads TGTGCCAGCAGCACTGGGACTGCCTCCTACGAGCAGTACTTC.